This T cell receptor (beta chain) was profiled in a study of molecular identifiers for immune sequencing clone quantification (dated by TCRdb to 2016 to 2019). For the wider study: In a replicate experiment, RNA from roughly 18,000 or 92,000 naive CD8 T cells was split into five aliquots, four of which were sequenced. This methods study benchmarked molecular-identifier clustering-based TCR repertoire sequencing (MIDCIRS) and TCR RNA copy counting, using CD8 T cells to do so. Results and caveats for the whole study, not just this receptor: Even against a background of 800,000 to 1,000,000 naive CD8 T cells, spiked-in Jurkat TCR RNA amounting to a single cell's worth was reported to be detectable. When barcode sub-clustering was omitted, TCR diversity was inflated by chimeric consensus sequences, with chimeras reaching as high as 47%. Spiked-in Jurkat TCR RNA (around nine copies' worth), which is not part of the donor repertoire, was contained in the naive libraries. Modeling gave 3 to 3.5 recovered TCR RNA copies per cell versus 8 to 10 by digital PCR, implying approximately 32% capture efficiency. In CMV-specific effector cells, clones with more than 20 RNA copies contained over 98% of molecules, whereas in naive cells such clones contained under 1% of molecules. Highly expanded clone sizes could be underestimated because identical TCR molecules may share a barcode.

This clonotype was observed many times. No cognate antigen has been identified for it. Within one base of it there is no much larger clone, and no base qualities were kept. Receptor amplification or capture employed PCR. Sequencing relied on an Illumina HiSeq 4000. Bulk TCR libraries were generated as previously described, with the TCR primers listed in Table S5 used. Purification of total RNA was performed with the Qiagen AllPrep DNA/RNA kit. Before any analysis, reads coming from multiple sequencing runs of the same library were combined into one pool. The paper's data handling went like this. Reads were retained only if their TCR constant sequence matched exactly, and those retained reads were trimmed to 150 nt and grouped according to their 12-nt molecular barcodes. Reads in each barcode group were sub-clustered using a 15% Levenshtein threshold, and a quality-weighted consensus sequence was built for each RNA molecule. Non-functional sequences were discarded, and so were lower-count sequences lying one edit away from another sequence. On the basis of fitting two negative binomial distributions, barcode sub-clusters with fewer than 20% of the maximum read count were discarded. TCRdb reanalyzed the raw reads on its own, using fastp at Q25 for trimming and MiXCR for clone calling, and kept in-frame beta chains. Duplicate CDR3 protein sequences are folded into a single record with the most common DNA and genes. The V and J calls shown here were made by TCRdb, not taken from the authors' results. Here the sample has over 600,000 distinct CDR3 sequences; less than 20% occur a single time. The top ten constitute 0.85% of the sample.

Libraries of naive CD8 T cells were built from anywhere between about 20,000 and 1,000,000 sorted cells, with 10%, 30% or 50% of the purified RNA used. On a BD FACSAria II, naive CD8 T cells were FACS-sorted as CD8+CD4-CCR7+CD45RA+ and collected into RLT Plus buffer. To test detection sensitivity, Jurkat RNA equivalent to more than 8 TCR copies was spiked into samples of about 17,000-1,100,000 naive CD8 T cells. Enrichment of CD8 T cells was done with RosetteSep CD8+ T Cell Enrichment Cocktail plus Ficoll-Paque, and ACK red cell lysis came afterward. Germline trimming amounts to 5 bases on V and 3 bases on J, with 9 as the count of junction bases outside the gene matches. Counted from cysteine to phenylalanine, this CDR3 has 17 amino acids. Left in the record is the CDR3 DNA by itself, 51 bases read in frame from the first base.

The sequenced material came from naive CD8+ T cells from blood, with Jurkat cell RNA spiked in. The cell subset or site label here, explained by the study, means: FACS-sorted CD8+CD4-CCR7+CD45RA+ naive T cells. In this chain, TRBV12-3 or TRBV12-4 is recombined with TRBJ2-2; TRBD2 lines up with 10 middle nucleotides. The clonotype originates from a human donor in good health. Some libraries in this study had Jurkat cell RNA spiked in. The DNA is TGTGCCAGCAGTCGGTGGCTAGCGGGAGCGTACACCGGGGAGCTGTTTTTT. Its protein is CASSRWLAGAYTGELFF.